The entry that follows covers one TCR beta chain sequence. Other DNA sequences in the same sample also yield this CDR3. This record belongs to a study of shared clonotypes between healthy human individuals. Assay used: immunoSEQ multiplex PCR; TCRdb lists only in-frame clones, some missing. The repertoire has 2 million to 2.5 million clones, 90% to 95% of them found once; the top ten carry 0.39%. The length of the CDR3 is 15 residues. Germline V gene lookup returns CDR1 KGHSH and CDR2 LQKENI. With V trimmed by 1 base and J by 3 bases, 2 bases remained unmatched. The sequenced sample consisted of naive CD4+ T cells from PBMCs. Subset in this sample: CD45RA+ positively selected. The V gene is TRBV18, the J gene TRBJ2-3; 9 bases are shared with TRBD2. This TCR derives from a man between 18 and 29 years old in good health. Some clones in this sample may be carry-over from other donors' samples. Here the CDR3 reads CASSPLAGVTDTQYF. The CDR3 DNA is TGTGCCAGCTCACCACTAGCGGGAGTTACAGATACGCAGTATTTT.